Below are 19 T cell receptor beta chains sequenced from a single sample in a study of cytomegalovirus exposure and HLA in healthy donors. Use of 60 Vbeta and 13 Jbeta primers characterized the PCR. TCRdb's table, derived via immunoSEQ multiplex PCR, lists solely in-frame clones and lacks some. The sample shows about 120,000 clones, 55% to 65% of them seen only once. The material sequenced was PBMCs. The receptors originated from a woman aged 40 to 55 in good health and CMV-seropositive.

CDR3 sequence: CASSSGNGYTF. In DNA, the CDR3 is TGTGCCAGCAGCTCAGGGAATGGCTACACCTTC. This sequence joins TRBV27 and TRBJ1-2; tentative D call: TRBD1 (5 bases). The CDR3 is made up of 11 amino acids. Trimming removed 6 bases from V and 6 bases from J, with 8 bases in between. Per germline, CDR1 MNHEY and CDR2 SMNVEV (reference sequence).

V is TRBV2 and J is TRBJ1-1; D not resolved. The CDR3 length is 14 residues. Deletions cut 6 bases from V and 1 base from J, with 12 bases between. CDR1 is SNHLY and CDR2 is FYNNEI in the germline V gene. The CDR3 DNA follows: TGTGCCAGCAGGTTCATAACAGAGAACACTGAAGCTTTCTTT. Amino acid sequence: CASRFITENTEAFF.

The chain couples TRBV6-5 to TRBJ2-5; 7 bases agree with TRBD1. The J call may be incorrect, as the DNA end agrees better with TRBJ2-7. The CDR3 covers 14 residues. Per the germline V gene, CDR1 is MNHEY and CDR2 is SVGAGI. CDR3 nucleotide sequence: TGTGCCAGCAGTTACTCGGGACAGACCTACGAGCAGTACTTC. Amino acid sequence: CASSYSGQTYEQYF.

The chain uses TRBV5-4 and TRBJ1-2; TRBD1 matches at 9 bases. Germline CDR1 is SGHNT and CDR2 is YYREEE (reference sequence). Germline trimming cut 0 bases from V and 6 bases from J; bases unmatched to any gene: 9. This CDR3 has 16 amino acids. The CDR3 spells CASSLVVPQGADGYTF. CDR3 DNA sequence: TGTGCCAGCAGCTTGGTGGTCCCACAGGGGGCTGATGGCTACACCTTC.

The chain joins TRBV5-6 to TRBJ2-3; D perhaps matches TRBD2 (5 bases). V was trimmed by 3 bases and J by 1 base, leaving 12 bases between them. CDR3 size: 15 residues. Germline-derived CDR1 and CDR2 are SGHDT and YYEEEE. This CDR3 reads CASSSLVARTDTQYF. In nucleotides, the CDR3 is TGTGCCAGCAGCTCTTTGGTAGCGCGCACAGATACGCAGTATTTT.

This clone appeared a few times. V gene TRBV29-1 combines with J gene TRBJ2-7, with TRBD2 identical over 10 bases. This CDR3 spans 16 amino acids. V dropped 8 bases and J dropped 0; count of bases not matched to a gene: 13. CDR1 and CDR2 from the germline V gene are SQVTM and ANQGSEA. The CDR3 bases are TGCAGCCTATTCCTGACCGGGACTAGCGTCTCCTACGAGCAGTACTTC. Amino acid sequence: CSLFLTGTSVSYEQYF.

The chain is built from TRBV4-3 and TRBJ1-4, with 11 bases identical to TRBD1. Losses at the gene ends were 1 base for V and 4 bases for J; bases not matched to a gene: 2. This CDR3 comprises 16 residues. The V gene's germline CDR1 is LGHNA and CDR2 YSLEER. Here the CDR3 DNA reads TGCGCCAGCAGCCAAGGGACAGGGGGCGTTAATGAAAAACTGTTTTTT. This encodes CASSQGTGGVNEKLFF.

J is TRBJ2-2 and V is TRBV27; 9 bases agree with TRBD2. The CDR3 contains 15 residues. V dropped 7 bases and J dropped 4; count of bases not matched to a gene: 7. Looked up from germline, CDR1 is MNHEY and CDR2 is SMNVEV (reference sequence). The DNA for the CDR3 is TGTGCCAGCACCTCCGCGGGAGGGGGCACCGGGGAGCTGTTTTTT. The encoded protein is CASTSAGGGTGELFF.

The chain uses TRBV4-1 and TRBJ2-7; TRBD1 is a possible D gene (5 bases). Trimming cost V 3 bases and J 5 bases, with 14 bases left between them. The germline gives CDR1 MGHRA, CDR2 YSYEKL. The CDR3 runs to 14 residues. The CDR3 DNA reads TGCGCCAGCAGCCAGAGTACGGCAGGGAACGAGCAGTACTTC. Translated, it gives CASSQSTAGNEQYF.

The J gene is TRBJ2-2, the V gene TRBV19, with 8 bases aligning to TRBD2. CDR1 is LNHDA, CDR2 SQIVND, per germline (reference sequence). Unmatched junction bases numbered 2, after V lost 1 base and J lost 1 base. The CDR3 runs 16 residues. DNA of the CDR3: TGTGCCAGTAGTATAGCGGGAGGGATGAACACCGGGGAGCTGTTTTTT. Translation gives CASSIAGGMNTGELFF.

The chain couples TRBV15 to TRBJ2-6, with no clear D. CDR1 LNHNV and CDR2 YYDKDF come from the germline V gene (reference sequence). The ends were cut back, 4 bases at V and 0 bases at J, with 13 bases in the middle. The CDR3 runs to 17 residues. The CDR3 nucleotides are TGTGCCACCAGCAACATCCGGGTGGACTCTGGGGCCAACGTCCTGACTTTC. It specifies CATSNIRVDSGANVLTF.

The chain has TRBV10-3 and TRBJ2-3; TRBD1 aligns across 10 bases. The CDR3 spans 18 residues. V trimming: 0 bases; J trimming: 5 bases; junction bases outside the gene matches: 11. The germline gives CDR1 ENHRY, CDR2 SYGVKD. The CDR3, as DNA: TGTGCCATCAGTGAGTCCAGGACAGGGGGAGGTCGACGAGATACGCAGTATTTT. It is translated as CAISESRTGGGRRDTQYF.

This clone was counted many times. Other DNA sequences within the sample encode an identical CDR3. The chain employs TRBV27 and TRBJ1-4; D perhaps matches TRBD1 (5 bases). Trimming stripped 0 bases from V and 6 bases from J, with 11 bases between. The CDR3 consists of 15 residues. Germline values: CDR1 MNHEY, CDR2 SMNVEV (reference sequence). The CDR3 spells CASSLSGGRDEKLFF. CDR3 nucleotides: TGTGCCAGCAGTTTATCTGGGGGGAGGGATGAAAAACTGTTTTTT.

This clone was observed a handful of times. This sequence joins TRBV6-6 and TRBJ1-2; the match to TRBD1 covers 11 bases. The CDR3 runs 16 residues. The germline gives CDR1 MNHNY, CDR2 SVGAGI (reference sequence). J was trimmed by 7 bases and V by 6 bases; bases with no gene match: 13. In DNA form, the CDR3 reads TGTGCCAGCAGGTCTACCCCGGACAGGGGGCCGAGTGGCTACACCTTC. Translation gives CASRSTPDRGPSGYTF.

This clone appeared a few times. The chain employs TRBV4-3 and TRBJ1-4; 8 bases are shared with TRBD1. The V gene end was trimmed by 0 bases and the J gene end by 8 bases; junction bases not matched to a gene: 5. CDR1 is LGHNA, CDR2 YSLEER, per germline. The CDR3 length is 15 residues. The CDR3 loop reads CASSQEGQGGEKLFF. The CDR3 DNA sequence: TGCGCCAGCAGCCAAGAAGGACAGGGTGGGGAAAAACTGTTTTTT.

The J gene is TRBJ2-1, the V gene TRBV19, with 7 bases lining up with TRBD2. CDR3 length equals 15 residues. J was trimmed by 6 bases and V by 3 bases; bases with no gene match: 8. The germline V gene encodes CDR1 LNHDA and CDR2 SQIVND (reference sequence). This CDR3 is CASSIGLAESNEQFF. The CDR3 coding sequence is TGTGCCAGTAGTATTGGCCTAGCGGAGAGCAATGAGCAGTTCTTC.

This clone has a handful of counts. This sequence joins TRBV9 and TRBJ1-1; the match to TRBD1 covers 8 bases. Trimming took 4 bases from V and 1 from J; bases not matched to a gene: 6. This CDR3 is built from 15 residues. The germline CDR1 and CDR2 sequences are SGDLS and YYNGEE. The CDR3 DNA is TGTGCCAGCAGCCCAAGGGACAGGCCGAACACTGAAGCTTTCTTT. Protein: CASSPRDRPNTEAFF.

The chain combines TRBV15 with TRBJ2-4, with TRBD1 as a possible D gene (6 bases). The CDR3 loop spans 12 amino acids. Germline V CDR1 and CDR2: LNHNV, YYDKDF (reference sequence). The V gene lost 4 bases and the J gene lost 15 bases, with 16 bases spanning the gap. CDR3 sequence reads: CATSTPPDSVYF. The CDR3, as DNA: TGTGCCACCAGCACCCCTCCGGACAGTGTGTACTTC.

This clone has just a few counts. This chain links TRBV7-2 with TRBJ1-5; 7 positions match TRBD1. CDR3 length: 14 amino acids. Trimming took 7 bases from V and 4 from J; bases not matched to a gene: 7. Germline CDR1 reads SGHTA; CDR2 reads FQGNSA. The chain's CDR3 is CASTLSGGNQPQHF. In nucleotides, the CDR3 is TGTGCCAGCACCCTTTCAGGGGGGAATCAGCCCCAGCATTTT.